This passage covers 23 T cell receptor beta chains from one sample sequenced in a study of blood T cell repertoires in COVID-19. The method was immunoSEQ multiplex PCR; TCRdb's version includes in-frame clones alone and lacks a portion of them. The sample comprises 150,000 or so clones, about 85% of which are singletons, and over 4% rests with the top ten. The specimen was PBMCs or T cells enriched from blood (not recorded which). The source is a woman aged 40-49 years who had been exposed to COVID-19.

The chain joins TRBV5-4 to TRBJ2-6, with a tentative D call TRBD2 (5 bases). The length of the CDR3 is 18 residues. V lost 1 base and J 0 bases, leaving 14 bases between the germline ends. Germline V gene data show CDR1 as SGHNT and CDR2 as YYREEE (reference sequence). This CDR3 is CASSLFAGESSGANVLTF. CDR3 sequence (DNA): TGTGCCAGCAGCTTGTTTGCCGGGGAAAGCTCTGGGGCCAACGTCCTGACTTTC.

The rearrangement uses TRBV2 and TRBJ1-5, with a possible D match to TRBD1 (6 bases). The CDR3 sequence is 14 residues long. Germline V gives CDR1 SNHLY, CDR2 FYNNEI. Trimming left V 4 bases short and J 7 bases short, with 14 bases between. This chain's CDR3 is CASSVQGNGQPQHF. The CDR3 coding sequence is TGTGCCAGCAGTGTACAGGGAAATGGGCAGCCCCAGCATTTT.

This clone was detected a few times. This rearrangement joins TRBV10-3 to TRBJ2-7, with D hard to call. V lost 3 bases and J 2 bases, leaving 5 bases between the germline ends. The CDR3 consists of 12 residues. Germline CDR1 and CDR2: ENHRY and SYGVKD. This chain's CDR3 is CAISDDTYEQYF. CDR3 bases: TGTGCCATCAGTGACGACACCTACGAGCAGTACTTC.

This clone was counted a single time. The V call is TRBV7-9, the J call TRBJ2-2; 11 nucleotides line up with TRBD2. V dropped 8 bases and J dropped 7; count of bases not matched to a gene: 9. The CDR3 covers 15 residues. Germline values: CDR1 SEHNR, CDR2 FQNEAQ (reference sequence). CDR3 loop: CASDVLAGAIGELFF. The CDR3 DNA reads as TGTGCCAGCGACGTACTAGCGGGAGCAATCGGGGAGCTGTTTTTT.

With respect to this clone: Within the sample, other DNA sequences also encode this same CDR3. The gene calls are TRBV28 and TRBJ1-1; no reliable D call. The length of the CDR3 is 11 residues. Trimming left V 6 bases short and J 5 bases short, with 7 bases between. CDR1 and CDR2 from the germline V gene are MDHEN and SYDVKM. CDR3 DNA: TGTGCCAGCAGCCCCCGGACTGAAGCTTTCTTT. Encoded protein: CASSPRTEAFF.

This clone was observed once. CDR3 sequence: CAIMGTGGAVEQFF. CDR3 bases: TGTGCCATCATGGGGACAGGGGGCGCGGTCGAGCAGTTCTTC. The genes are TRBV10-3 and TRBJ2-1; 12 bases are a match to TRBD1. There are 14 residues in the CDR3. The V and J ends lost 7 bases and 10 bases, in that order; junction bases with no gene match: 8. Germline V gene data show CDR1 as ENHRY and CDR2 as SYGVKD.

The chain uses TRBV19 and TRBJ1-2, with 11 bases identical to TRBD1. With 6 bases clipped from V and 4 bases from J, the junction kept 7 bases outside the gene matches. Germline loops: CDR1 LNHDA, CDR2 SQIVND (reference sequence). The CDR3 length is 15 residues. In DNA, the CDR3 is TGTGCCAGTAGCATCCGGGACAGGGGGTCCTATGGCTACACCTTC. Translating gives CASSIRDRGSYGYTF.

This clone has just one count. The chain carries TRBV6-1 and TRBJ2-6; the match to TRBD1 covers 7 bases. In germline, CDR1 is MNHNS, CDR2 SASEGT. The CDR3 covers 15 residues. V shed 3 bases and J 4 bases; nucleotides not matched to a gene: 3. This chain's CDR3 is CASSETGSGANVLTF. The DNA of the CDR3 is TGTGCCAGCAGTGAGACAGGGTCCGGGGCCAACGTCCTGACTTTC.

The chain has TRBV4-1 and TRBJ2-5, with 7 positions matching TRBD2. The ends lost 3 bases at V and 5 bases at J; junction bases unmatched: 15. Germline V gene data show CDR1 as MGHRA and CDR2 as YSYEKL. The CDR3 is 17 amino acids. The CDR3 here is CASSHAPGLVEFETQYF. The CDR3 DNA is TGCGCCAGCAGCCATGCTCCTGGACTAGTGGAGTTCGAGACCCAGTACTTC.

This chain connects TRBV27 to TRBJ1-4; no clear D gene. The CDR3 loop spans 16 amino acids. Germline V gene sequence: CDR1 MNHEY, CDR2 SMNVEV (reference sequence). Trimming stripped 4 bases from V and 8 bases from J, with 20 bases between. This chain's CDR3 is CASSSTTYGAREKLFF. The CDR3 nucleotides read TGTGCCAGCAGTTCCACTACATATGGCGCAAGGGAAAAACTGTTTTTT.

The rearrangement joins TRBV29-1 to TRBJ1-2; no definite D call. Germline CDR1 and CDR2: SQVTM and ANQGSEA. This CDR3 contains 12 residues. The V gene lost 0 bases and the J gene lost 5 bases, with 7 bases spanning the gap. CDR3 residues: CSVEEQLYGYTF. The CDR3 coding sequence is TGCAGCGTTGAAGAACAGCTTTATGGCTACACCTTC.

The CDR3 sequence: CASSKSGGAPGTQYF. The CDR3 coding sequence is TGTGCCAGCAGCAAAAGCGGGGGGGCCCCCGGTACGCAGTATTTT. The chain has TRBV7-2 and TRBJ2-3, with 10 bases aligning to TRBD2. Per the germline V gene, CDR1 is SGHTA and CDR2 is FQGNSA. Germline trimming cut 5 bases from V and 8 bases from J; bases unmatched to any gene: 10. There are 15 residues in the CDR3.

The chain is built from TRBV7-2 and TRBJ2-7; 8 positions match TRBD1. With V trimmed by 3 bases and J by 4 bases, 8 bases remained unmatched. Germline V gives CDR1 SGHTA, CDR2 FQGNSA. This CDR3 has 15 amino acids. CDR3 region: CASSFHQGAGYEQYF. The CDR3 coding sequence is TGTGCCAGCAGCTTCCATCAGGGGGCAGGGTACGAGCAGTACTTC.

This clone was recorded once. The chain recombines TRBV5-1 with TRBJ1-2; maybe TRBD1 (6 bases). V was cut by 4 bases and J by 6 bases, with 16 bases left in between. From germline, CDR1 is SGHRS and CDR2 YFSETQ. The CDR3 is made up of 14 amino acids. The CDR3 protein is CASSTPNRDHGYTF. CDR3 DNA: TGCGCCAGCAGCACTCCTAACAGGGATCATGGCTACACCTTC.

The gene calls are TRBV6-2 or TRBV6-3 and TRBJ2-7; TRBD2 might be the D (5 bases). The V gene lost 6 bases and the J gene lost 3 bases, with 12 bases spanning the gap. Germline loops: CDR1 MNHEY, CDR2 SVGEGT. CDR3 length: 13 amino acids. DNA of the CDR3: TGTGCCAGCAGCCGCGGACTGAACTACGAGCAGTACTTC. Translation: CASSRGLNYEQYF.

The chain uses TRBV9 and TRBJ1-1; D is undetermined. In germline, CDR1 is SGDLS, CDR2 YYNGEE. V lost 0 bases to trimming and J lost 1 base, with 10 bases between them. CDR3 length: 15 amino acids. The CDR3 loop reads CASSVDSHRNTEAFF. The CDR3 region has the DNA TGTGCCAGCAGCGTAGATAGCCACCGGAACACTGAAGCTTTCTTT.

This sequence joins TRBV7-3 and TRBJ1-6; maybe TRBD1 (6 bases). Germline CDR1 is SGHTA and CDR2 is FQGTGA. The CDR3 extends over 14 amino acids. V was trimmed by 6 bases and J by 5 bases, leaving 11 bases between them. CDR3 sequence (DNA): TGTGCCAGCAGTTGGACAGCTGATAATTCACCCCTCCACTTT. It yields the protein CASSWTADNSPLHF.

The V gene is TRBV18, the J gene TRBJ2-7; TRBD1 aligns across 12 bases. The CDR3 has 14 residues. Per the germline V gene, CDR1 is KGHSH and CDR2 is LQKENI. J gave up 7 bases and V 5 bases, and 6 bases lay outside the gene matches. As DNA, the CDR3 is TGTGCCAGCTCAGTCGGGACAGGGGGCTTGGAGCAGTACTTC. The encoded protein is CASSVGTGGLEQYF.

V is TRBV19 and J is TRBJ1-2; D gene unclear. Germline V CDR1 and CDR2: LNHDA, SQIVND (reference sequence). The V and J ends lost 1 base and 8 bases respectively, with 8 bases between them. The CDR3 is 12 residues long. For the CDR3, the DNA is TGTGCCAGTAGTATAGGGTCTAGCGGCTACACCTTC. The encoded protein is CASSIGSSGYTF.

This sequence joins TRBV9 and TRBJ1-5, with TRBD1 as a possible D gene (6 bases). This CDR3 contains 17 residues. Trimming took off 0 bases at V and 4 bases at J, with 17 bases between the two ends. Germline V lookup: CDR1 SGDLS, CDR2 YYNGEE. CDR3 residues: CASSVVVWGLGNQPQHF. CDR3 in DNA: TGTGCCAGCAGCGTAGTTGTCTGGGGGCTAGGAAATCAGCCCCAGCATTTT.

The table lists this clone with a few counts. The J gene is TRBJ2-2, the V gene TRBV14, with D unclear. There are 16 residues in the CDR3. The V gene lost 0 bases and the J gene lost 0 bases, with 8 bases spanning the gap. Germline CDR1 SGHDN, CDR2 FVKESK. CDR3 nucleotides: TGTGCCAGCAGCCAAGATCTCCCCGCGAACACCGGGGAGCTGTTTTTT. It translates to CASSQDLPANTGELFF.

This sequence joins TRBV6-5 and TRBJ1-2, with D maybe TRBD1 (6 bases). The CDR3 has 14 amino acids. Deletions cut 0 bases from V and 6 bases from J, with 11 bases between. Germline CDR1 and CDR2: MNHEY and SVGAGI. The CDR3 reads CASSYSLRGNGYTF. CDR3 bases: TGTGCCAGCAGTTACTCGTTAAGGGGGAATGGCTACACCTTC.

This clone came up a few times. The chain has TRBV2 and TRBJ1-1; possibly TRBD1 for D (6 bases). Germline CDR1 is SNHLY and CDR2 is FYNNEI. Trimming removed 8 bases from V and 11 bases from J, with 9 bases in between. The CDR3 contains 9 residues. CDR3 amino acids: CASGQLAFF. CDR3 in DNA: TGTGCCAGCGGACAGTTGGCTTTCTTT.